The source of this T cell receptor (beta chain) is a study of blood T cell repertoires in COVID-19 (dated by TCRdb to the early 2020s). Study-level background: Collaborator samples came from the United States, Italy and Spain and covered acute and convalescent phases of COVID-19. The material from the prospective study consisted of cDNA or gDNA derived from T cells, B-cell-depleted T cells, or PBMCs. Deeply sampled blood TCRbeta repertoires from subjects exposed to, actively infected with, or recovered from COVID-19 were included in the dataset. The repertoires were released in a freely available public database intended as a resource for research on the immune response to SARS-CoV-2. Samples were obtained from the ongoing ImmuneRACE study (first 160 participants) and from over a thousand subjects provided by 6 global collaborators. Nearly every sample came with metadata listing a de-identified subject ID, COVID-19 status, age in years and sex. Where HLA class I and class II types were available, the types were taken from metadata supplied by the sample provider, not from assay-based typing. Overall results and qualifications from the work: The quantity of clinical and demographic metadata differed by source and by participant and was supplied without curation.

A note on this clone: It has no known antigen specificity. Base qualities were left out, and no much larger clone turns up one base away.

TCRbeta CDR3 regions were amplified from genomic DNA by means of the immunoSEQ Assay, a bias-controlled multiplex PCR. For the original study's pipeline: Nucleated cell counts per sample were estimated from amplification of reference gene primers within the assay. To quantify the absolute abundance of each unique TCRbeta CDR3 rearrangement, sequence reads were collapsed and filtered. For each sample, productive Simpson clonality was calculated as the square root of Simpson's diversity index over productive rearrangements. Held by TCRdb, this immuneACCESS table contains in-frame sequences only and omits some clones. Under half of the omission traces to an unresolved V gene where checked; the cause of the rest is unknown. V, J and clone size reflect that table, while D and trimming were determined from the DNA. This sample holds about 280,000 clones; roughly 85% were observed only once. The ten most abundant clones make up 5.1% of the sample.

The trim is 7 bases for V and 3 bases for J, with a gap of 17 bases between the germline ends. CDR1 and CDR2, per the germline V gene, are SGHAT and FQNNGV. The CDR3 spans 15 residues, from the cysteine through the phenylalanine. Of all the DNA, just the CDR3 is kept, 45 bases in frame from base 1. Collaborating institutions collected whole blood in K2EDTA tubes following their own protocols. Collaborator samples were shipped for TCRbeta analysis as frozen whole blood, isolated PBMCs, or DNA extracted from either sample type. This TCR derives from a man aged 45-65 years with active or convalescent COVID-19. Material for sequencing was peripheral blood. The V and J genes are TRBV11-2 and TRBJ2-3; tentative D gene TRBD2, with 6 bases matching. The DNA reads as follows: TGTGCCAGCACCCTTTGGGAGGACATTACAGATACGCAGTATTTT. This translates into CASTLWEDITDTQYF. When the CDR3 is completed using the reference TRBV11-2 and TRBJ2-3 genes on either side, the full variable domain is EAGVAQSPRYKIIEKRQSVAFWCNPISGHATLYWYQQILGQGPKLLIQFQNNGVVDDSQLPKDRFSAERLKGVDSTLKIQPAKLEDSAVYLCASTLWEDITDTQYFGPGTRLTVL.